One sample yielded the 24 T cell receptor beta chains listed below, sequenced in a study of Ad26.COV2.S vaccination and SARS-CoV-2 variants. Generated by immunoSEQ multiplex PCR, the TCRdb table keeps only in-frame clones and is missing some. The sample lists over 400,000 clones; 90% were seen once. The treatment was: around 19 received Ad26.COV2.S at low or high dose, single or two shots; roughly five received placebo; per-sample allocation not given. Repertoires come from day 63 after the first vaccine or placebo injection. The starting material was peripheral blood, obtained in a trial of Ad26.COV2.S vaccine versus placebo. Receptor source: a person between 18 and 65 years old who received the Ad26.COV2.S COVID-19 vaccine or a placebo.

The chain combines TRBV7-2 with TRBJ2-4; D gene ambiguous. The V gene lost 3 bases and the J gene lost 8 bases, with 5 bases spanning the gap. The CDR3 runs to 11 residues. Per germline, CDR1 SGHTA and CDR2 FQGNSA. Here the CDR3 reads CASSFSYIQYF. DNA for the CDR3: TGTGCCAGCAGCTTTAGTTACATTCAGTACTTC.

The chain uses TRBV5-5 and TRBJ2-7; D gene ambiguous. The CDR3 totals 13 residues. Germline lookup yields CDR1 SGHKS and CDR2 YYEKEE (reference sequence). Between the trimmed V and J ends, which lost 3 bases and 0 bases, there was a span of 7 bases. In DNA form, the CDR3 reads TGTGCCAGCAGCTATTACTCCTCCTACGAGCAGTACTTC. It translates to CASSYYSSYEQYF.

For the CDR3, the DNA is TGTGCCAGCAGCTCCCAGGGGACAGGGAGACAAGAGACCCAGTACTTC. This encodes CASSSQGTGRQETQYF. The chain recombines TRBV11-2 with TRBJ2-5; 9 nucleotides agree with TRBD1. After removal of 4 bases from V and 2 bases from J, the junction contained 8 bases not matched to a gene. Germline CDR1 is SGHAT and CDR2 is FQNNGV. This CDR3 contains 16 residues. Combining the CDR3 with reference TRBV11-2 and TRBJ2-5 gives the whole variable domain EAGVAQSPRYKIIEKRQSVAFWCNPISGHATLYWYQQILGQGPKLLIQFQNNGVVDDSQLPKDRFSAERLKGVDSTLKIQPAKLEDSAVYLCASSSQGTGRQETQYFGPGTRLLVL.

On this clone itself: This same CDR3 is encoded by further DNA sequences in the sample. The V gene is TRBV4-2, the J gene TRBJ2-1; 14 nucleotides match TRBD2. The CDR3 has 15 residues. The ends lost 3 bases at V and 8 bases at J; junction bases unmatched: 3. Germline V gene lookup returns CDR1 LGHNA and CDR2 YNFKEQ. In DNA, the CDR3 is TGTGCCAGCAGCCAGGGACTAGCGGGAGTCGATGAGCAGTTCTTC. The encoded protein is CASSQGLAGVDEQFF.

This clone was seen more than once but under ten times. This rearrangement joins TRBV6-5 to TRBJ1-1, with 10 bases identical to TRBD1. The CDR3 consists of 15 residues. The J segment lost 4 bases and the V segment lost 6 bases, leaving 8 bases of the junction unmatched. The germline CDR1 and CDR2 sequences are MNHEY and SVGAGI. The CDR3 spells CASRIRTGGATEAFF. The CDR3 DNA sequence: TGTGCCAGCAGGATACGGACAGGGGGAGCCACTGAAGCTTTCTTT.

V and J are TRBV28 and TRBJ2-3; D may be TRBD1 (5 bases). This CDR3 is built from 11 residues. From germline, CDR1 is MDHEN and CDR2 SYDVKM. V was trimmed by 3 bases and J by 9 bases, leaving 7 bases between them. The CDR3 loop reads CASSFRETQYF. For the CDR3, the DNA is TGTGCCAGCAGTTTCAGGGAAACGCAGTATTTT. The whole variable domain, remainder taken from reference TRBV28 and TRBJ2-3, is DVKVTQSSRYLVKRTGEKVFLECVQDMDHENMFWYRQDPGLGLRLIYFSYDVKMKEKGDIPEGYSVSREKKERFSLILESASTNQTSMYLCASSFRETQYFGPGTRLTVL.

The chain recombines TRBV19 with TRBJ1-4; D remains unclear. Germline loops: CDR1 LNHDA, CDR2 SQIVND (reference sequence). Trimming left V 2 bases short and J 5 bases short, with 9 bases between. CDR3 length: 14 amino acids. CDR3 nucleotides: TGTGCCAGTAGTATACTCGGGCAGAATGAAAAACTGTTTTTT. This translates into CASSILGQNEKLFF.

The DNA of the CDR3 is TGTGCCAGCAGCTCGGTCCGGGCCCCCGAGAGGGAGTATTTT. Translation gives CASSSVRAPEREYF. J is TRBJ2-3 and V is TRBV5-5, with a weak D call TRBD2 (5 bases). The CDR3 covers 14 residues. The V end lost 3 bases, the J end lost 13 bases, and 21 bases lay between the germline ends. CDR1 SGHKS and CDR2 YYEKEE come from the germline V gene (reference sequence).

CDR3 nucleotides: TGTGCCAGCAGCTCCCAGGTCGAGCAGTTCTTC. Amino acid sequence: CASSSQVEQFF. The chain is built from TRBV11-2 and TRBJ2-1; D call uncertain. The CDR3 contains 11 residues. CDR1 is SGHAT, CDR2 FQNNGV, per germline. The V end was cut by 4 bases, the J end by 10 bases, with 8 bases between.

V and J are TRBV9 and TRBJ2-6, with D tentatively TRBD1 (5 bases). The ends were cut back, 0 bases at V and 0 bases at J, with 16 bases in the middle. The length of the CDR3 is 19 residues. The germline V gene encodes CDR1 SGDLS and CDR2 YYNGEE. CDR3 sequence: CASSVAPRGPGSGANVLTF. The CDR3 nucleotides read TGTGCCAGCAGCGTAGCTCCAAGGGGCCCAGGCTCTGGGGCCAACGTCCTGACTTTC.

V and J are TRBV10-2 and TRBJ2-7; D gene uncertain. The ends were cut back, 3 bases at V and 0 bases at J, with 6 bases in the middle. The CDR3 consists of 13 residues. Germline V gives CDR1 WSHSY, CDR2 SAAADI. The CDR3 is CASSEGYSYEQYF. The CDR3 DNA reads TGCGCCAGCAGTGAAGGATACTCCTACGAGCAGTACTTC.

The V call is TRBV21-1, the J call TRBJ2-3; the table's D call, TRBD1, has no DNA check behind it. TRBV21-1 is designated a pseudogene. This CDR3 has 15 residues. DNA for the CDR3: TGTGCCAGCAGCAGCCTCGGGACAGGGATGGATACGCAGTATTTT. Its translation is CASSSLGTGMDTQYF.

V is TRBV11-2 and J is TRBJ2-3; 9 bases agree with TRBD2. J was trimmed by 2 bases and V by 1 base; bases with no gene match: 7. Germline CDR1 reads SGHAT; CDR2 reads FQNNGV. CDR3 length equals 17 residues. The CDR3, as DNA: TGTGCCAGCAGCTTAGGTGCTGCGGGAGGGTACACAGATACGCAGTATTTT. Its protein product is CASSLGAAGGYTDTQYF.

The V and J genes are TRBV14 and TRBJ2-1; 10 nucleotides agree with TRBD2. Germline V gives CDR1 SGHDN, CDR2 FVKESK. The CDR3 covers 16 residues. V lost 3 bases, J lost 4 bases, and 6 bases stayed unmatched. As DNA, the CDR3 is TGTGCCAGCAGCCATTCTAGCGGGAGAGAATACAATGAGCAGTTCTTC. This codes for CASSHSSGREYNEQFF.

This chain joins TRBV7-8 and TRBJ2-2; no clear D gene. This CDR3 spans 14 amino acids. The V end was cut by 5 bases, the J end by 5 bases, with 12 bases between. Germline CDR1 reads SGHVS; CDR2 reads FQNEAQ. CDR3 amino acids: CASSNLPETGELFF. In DNA form, the CDR3 reads TGTGCCAGCAGCAATCTGCCAGAAACCGGGGAGCTGTTTTTT.

The CDR3 spells CASSIGTRKGHQFF. CDR3 nucleotide sequence: TGTGCCAGCAGCATAGGGACTAGAAAGGGGCATCAGTTCTTC. V usage is TRBV5-5 and J usage is TRBJ2-1, with 8 bases that match TRBD2. Losses at the gene ends were 4 bases for V and 13 bases for J; bases not matched to a gene: 13. Germline assignment: CDR1 SGHKS and CDR2 YYEKEE (reference sequence). The CDR3 runs to 14 residues. Together with reference TRBV5-5 and TRBJ2-1, the CDR3 gives the full variable domain: DAGVTQSPTHLIKTRGQQVTLRCSPISGHKSVSWYQQVLGQGPQFIFQYYEKEERGRGNFPDRFSARQFPNYSSELNVNALLLGDSALYLCASSIGTRKGHQFFGPGTRLTVL.

A word on this clone: Different DNA sequences within this sample yield the same CDR3. The J gene is TRBJ2-3, the V gene TRBV28, with a weak D call TRBD2 (6 bases). CDR3 length equals 16 residues. Germline V lookup: CDR1 MDHEN, CDR2 SYDVKM. Trimming stripped 5 bases from V and 2 bases from J, with 17 bases between. This CDR3 is CASSAAGGRITDTQYF. CDR3 in DNA: TGTGCCAGCAGTGCCGCCGGTGGGAGGATCACAGATACGCAGTATTTT.

About this clone itself: This CDR3 is also generated by other DNA sequences in the sample. V usage is TRBV14 and J usage is TRBJ2-2; D uncertain. The CDR3 runs 14 residues. Germline CDR1 SGHDN, CDR2 FVKESK. V was trimmed by 1 base and J by 1 base, leaving 4 bases between them. CDR3 residues: CASSQVRNTGELFF. CDR3 bases: TGTGCCAGCAGCCAAGTGAGGAACACCGGGGAGCTGTTTTTT. The full variable domain, with the rest looked up from reference TRBV14 and TRBJ2-2, is EAGVTQFPSHSVIEKGQTVTLRCDPISGHDNLYWYRRVMGKEIKFLLHFVKESKQDESGMPNNRFLAERTGGTYSTLKVQPAELEDSGVYFCASSQVRNTGELFFGEGSRLTVL.

This clone was counted once. The V call is TRBV4-3, the J call TRBJ2-1, with D tentatively TRBD1 or TRBD2 (6 bases each). Per germline, CDR1 LGHNA and CDR2 YSLEER. Trimming removed 3 bases from V and 1 base from J, with 13 bases in between. The CDR3 is 16 residues long. The CDR3 DNA reads TGCGCCAGCAGCCAGGAAACAGGGACTTCCTACAATGAGCAGTTCTTC. It is translated as CASSQETGTSYNEQFF.

The J gene is TRBJ2-7, the V gene TRBV5-6; D is possibly TRBD1 (6 bases). The CDR3 runs to 15 residues. With 4 bases removed from V and 2 bases from J, the gap between germline ends came to 16 bases. The germline gives CDR1 SGHDT, CDR2 YYEEEE. The CDR3 region is CASSLGAQGTYEQYF. For the CDR3, the DNA is TGTGCCAGCAGCCTGGGGGCGCAAGGAACCTACGAGCAGTACTTC.

The rearrangement uses TRBV7-2 and TRBJ2-3; TRBD1 matches 9 bases. V dropped 2 bases and J dropped 1; count of bases not matched to a gene: 7. CDR1 is SGHTA and CDR2 is FQGNSA in the germline V gene. CDR3 length equals 17 residues. The CDR3 DNA is TGTGCCAGCAGCTTATTTAATCGGGACAGGGGCACAGATACGCAGTATTTT. Translating it yields CASSLFNRDRGTDTQYF.

The CDR3 region is CASSPVTGIDQPQHF. CDR3 DNA sequence: TGTGCCAGCTCACCAGTGACAGGTATCGACCAGCCCCAGCATTTT. The rearrangement links TRBV18 to TRBJ1-5, with D maybe TRBD1 (6 bases). The CDR3 is 15 residues long. Trimming cost V 2 bases and J 7 bases, with 15 bases left between them. Per germline, CDR1 KGHSH and CDR2 LQKENI.

J is TRBJ1-1 and V is TRBV28; D not resolved. The CDR3 has 13 amino acids. Germline V gives CDR1 MDHEN, CDR2 SYDVKM. The ends were cut back, 4 bases at V and 0 bases at J, with 6 bases in the middle. CDR3 protein: CASSWEMNTEAFF. CDR3 nucleotide sequence: TGTGCCAGCAGTTGGGAGATGAACACTGAAGCTTTCTTT.

The rearrangement joins TRBV7-2 to TRBJ2-7; D call uncertain. The CDR3 length is 13 residues. Germline values: CDR1 SGHTA, CDR2 FQGNSA. The V end lost 0 bases, the J end lost 5 bases, and 8 bases lay between the germline ends. The CDR3 DNA reads TGTGCCAGCAGCTTAGCACCAAGGGACGAGCAGTACTTC. Its protein is CASSLAPRDEQYF. Full variable domain (missing parts from reference TRBV7-2 and TRBJ2-7): GAGVSQSPSNKVTEKGKDVELRCDPISGHTALYWYRQSLGQGLEFLIYFQGNSAPDKSGLPSDRFSAERTGGSVSTLTIQRTQQEDSAVYLCASSLAPRDEQYFGPGTRLTVT.